Here is one TCR beta chain with its context. Its antigen is currently unknown. This entry is derived from a study of shared clonotypes between healthy human individuals. About the study: CD4 naive and CD4 memory each took three plates per donor, while CD8 naive took two and CD8 memory one. The study's findings and limits: Of the naive CD4 clonotypes, approximately 5% were shared across a handful of donors.

The study enrolled healthy HIV-negative adults without recent acute infections or vaccinations as donors. Generated by immunoSEQ multiplex PCR, the TCRdb table keeps only in-frame clones and is missing some. Among 600,000 to 750,000 clones, about two thirds were seen once, and the ten largest hold around 2%. Germline CDR1 reads SGHTA; CDR2 reads FQGNSA. The V end lost 0 bases, the J end lost 5 bases, and 7 bases lay between the germline ends. CDR3 length equals 13 residues. Sequencing input: memory CD4+ T cells sorted from blood. As for subset: CD45RA-negative fraction. V and J are TRBV7-2 and TRBJ1-1; no reliable D call. The source is a woman aged 25 to 45 in good health. The CDR3 DNA reads TGTGCCAGCAGCTTAGCGAGGGAAACTGAAGCTTTCTTT. Its translation is CASSLARETEAFF.